The 32 T cell receptor beta chains given below trace back to one sample, sequenced in a study of blood T cell repertoires in COVID-19. TCRdb keeps only in-frame clones here, not all; method: immunoSEQ multiplex PCR. The sample records 200,000 to 250,000 clones, more than 75% being singletons. The sequencing sample was made of peripheral blood. The receptors come from a woman in her thirties or forties with acute or convalescent COVID-19.

The chain is built from TRBV5-5 and TRBJ2-7, with 9 nucleotides matching TRBD2. V lost 2 bases to trimming and J lost 2 bases; unmatched junction nucleotides: 5. Germline V gene sequence: CDR1 SGHKS, CDR2 YYEKEE (reference sequence). CDR3 size: 15 residues. CDR3 amino acids: CASSLLAGATYEQYF. CDR3 coding DNA: TGTGCCAGCAGCTTACTAGCGGGTGCTACCTACGAGCAGTACTTC.

This clone was seen many times. The chain uses TRBV7-2 and TRBJ2-1; 9 bases align to TRBD1. Germline CDR1 reads SGHTA; CDR2 reads FQGNSA. The CDR3 is 16 amino acids. V lost 3 bases and J lost 2; bases outside the gene matches: 5. CDR3 coding DNA: TGTGCCAGCAGCTTGGGGGGACAGGGAACCTACAATGAGCAGTTCTTC. Translation: CASSLGGQGTYNEQFF.

This clone was observed a single time. This rearrangement joins TRBV18 to TRBJ1-1; weak D call: TRBD1 (5 bases). V lost 3 bases to trimming and J lost 8 bases, with 10 bases between them. Germline CDR1 reads KGHSH; CDR2 reads LQKENI. This CDR3 region has 12 residues. Here the CDR3 DNA reads TGTGCCAGCTCACCCAGACAGAAAGAAGCTTTCTTT. Its translation is CASSPRQKEAFF.

The chain uses TRBV5-1 and TRBJ1-6; 7 nucleotides match TRBD1. The CDR3 contains 16 residues. After removal of 2 bases from V and 9 bases from J, the junction contained 11 bases not matched to a gene. Germline V CDR1 and CDR2: SGHRS, YFSETQ. The CDR3: CASSLSNDREGSPLHF. Here the CDR3 DNA reads TGCGCCAGCAGCTTATCTAACGACAGGGAAGGTTCACCCCTCCACTTT.

The chain recombines TRBV29-1 with TRBJ2-3; 8 nucleotides agree with TRBD1. Germline V lookup: CDR1 SQVTM, CDR2 ANQGSEA. The CDR3 loop spans 13 amino acids. The V segment lost 5 bases and the J segment 4 bases; nucleotides outside the gene matches: 5. CDR3 DNA sequence: TGCAGCGTTCTCCGGACAGGGCCAGATACGCAGTATTTT. Encoded protein: CSVLRTGPDTQYF.

This chain joins TRBV6-6 and TRBJ1-2; 7 nucleotides agree with TRBD1. The length of the CDR3 is 12 residues. The V gene end was trimmed by 5 bases and the J gene end by 5 bases; junction bases not matched to a gene: 2. The germline V gene has CDR1 MNHNY and CDR2 SVGAGI (reference sequence). In nucleotides, the CDR3 is TGTGCCAGCAGTGTACAGGGGTATGGCTACACCTTC. Protein product: CASSVQGYGYTF.

The V and J genes are TRBV27 and TRBJ2-1; the D gene is possibly TRBD2 (7 bases). The germline V and J ends were trimmed by 8 bases and 7 bases, with 21 bases remaining between them. Germline V gives CDR1 MNHEY, CDR2 SMNVEV (reference sequence). The length of the CDR3 is 15 residues. The CDR3 sequence is CASGPGGGAGNEQFF. CDR3 coding DNA: TGTGCCAGCGGGCCTGGGGGGGGCGCTGGGAATGAGCAGTTCTTC.

Concerning this clone itself: Germline and junction disagree at one end, which may indicate a read error. V and J are TRBV10-3 and TRBJ2-2; D not certain. The CDR3 covers 12 residues. Per the germline V gene, CDR1 is ENHRY and CDR2 is SYGVKD. The CDR3 nucleotides read TGTGCCATCAGTGAGAACTCCGGGGAGCTGTTTTTT. It is translated as CAISENSGELFF.

This chain links TRBV2 with TRBJ1-2; the D gene is possibly TRBD1 (6 bases). The V gene's germline CDR1 is SNHLY and CDR2 FYNNEI. CDR3 length equals 13 residues. The V end was cut by 10 bases, the J end by 2 bases, with 14 bases between. CDR3 in amino acids: CAINSQGNYGYTF. DNA for the CDR3: TGTGCCATCAACTCACAGGGAAACTATGGCTACACCTTC.

The J gene is TRBJ1-5, the V gene TRBV4-1, with D perhaps TRBD1 (6 bases). The V and J ends lost 4 bases and 0 bases respectively, with 16 bases between them. Germline V lookup: CDR1 MGHRA, CDR2 YSYEKL. This CDR3 spans 17 amino acids. This CDR3 reads CASSPDPAQGSNQPQHF. The CDR3 region has the DNA TGCGCCAGCAGCCCAGACCCCGCACAGGGTAGCAATCAGCCCCAGCATTTT.

The chain uses TRBV27 and TRBJ2-7; 9 nucleotides match TRBD1. V lost 5 bases and J lost 3; bases outside the gene matches: 8. Germline V gene sequence: CDR1 MNHEY, CDR2 SMNVEV (reference sequence). CDR3 length: 15 residues. The CDR3 nucleotides are TGTGCCAGCAGTCCCTTCTGGGACAGGGACTACGAGCAGTACTTC. Translated, it gives CASSPFWDRDYEQYF.

This clone was found once. This chain links TRBV6-6 with TRBJ2-2; D unresolved. V lost 6 bases to trimming and J lost 8 bases, with 10 bases between them. The CDR3 extends over 12 amino acids. The V gene's germline CDR1 is MNHNY and CDR2 SVGAGI (reference sequence). CDR3 region: CASSRLGGELFF. DNA for the CDR3: TGTGCCAGCAGCCGTCTCGGGGGGGAGCTGTTTTTT.

This clone turned up a few times. V gene TRBV28 combines with J gene TRBJ1-2, with D hard to call. The V and J ends lost 7 bases and 2 bases respectively, with 11 bases between them. CDR1 is MDHEN, CDR2 SYDVKM, per germline. This CDR3 has 13 amino acids. CDR3 residues: CASMRTLNYGYTF. CDR3 in DNA: TGTGCCAGCATGAGAACGTTAAACTATGGCTACACCTTC.

This clone has a single count. The V gene is TRBV30, the J gene TRBJ1-2, with a possible D match to TRBD1 (5 bases). V lost 0 bases and J 5 bases, leaving 16 bases between the germline ends. The CDR3 loop spans 15 amino acids. Germline-derived CDR1 and CDR2 are GTSNPN and SVGIG (reference sequence). The CDR3 DNA reads as TGTGCCTGGAGTGTCAGGTCAGGGTATAGGTATGGCTACACCTTC. This gives the protein CAWSVRSGYRYGYTF.

The chain couples TRBV29-1 to TRBJ2-6; 9 bases are shared with TRBD1. The CDR3 contains 15 residues. Germline trimming cut 6 bases from V and 2 bases from J; bases unmatched to any gene: 5. Germline loops: CDR1 SQVTM, CDR2 ANQGSEA. The CDR3 nucleotides are TGCAGCGTGAGGGGACAGGGCGCTGGGGCCAACGTCCTGACTTTC. The encoded protein is CSVRGQGAGANVLTF. Supplemented by reference TRBV29-1 and TRBJ2-6, the full variable domain reads SAVISQKPSRDICQRGTSLTIQCQVDSQVTMMFWYRQQPGQSLTLIATANQGSEATYESGFVIDKFPISRPNLTFSTLTVSNMSPEDSSIYLCSVRGQGAGANVLTFGAGSRLTVL.

The genes are TRBV9 and TRBJ1-1; a weak D match, TRBD1 (5 bases). CDR1 SGDLS and CDR2 YYNGEE come from the germline V gene. This CDR3 region has 18 residues. V lost 2 bases and J lost 1, with 21 bases in between. This CDR3 reads CASSVSAPGMERNTEAFF. The CDR3 bases are TGTGCCAGCAGCGTCTCAGCCCCAGGGATGGAGCGGAACACTGAAGCTTTCTTT.

This clone was detected a few times. V and J are TRBV27 and TRBJ2-1; TRBD2 matches 8 bases. The CDR3 consists of 16 residues. V was pared by 1 base and J by 7 bases, with 9 bases of the junction left unmatched. Germline V lookup: CDR1 MNHEY, CDR2 SMNVEV (reference sequence). The CDR3: CASSLLGGRTGNEQFF. Written as DNA, the CDR3 is TGTGCCAGCAGTTTATTAGGCGGGAGGACGGGGAATGAGCAGTTCTTC.

The chain uses TRBV3-1 (or the pseudogene TRBV3-2) and TRBJ1-2, with 7 nucleotides matching TRBD1. Germline V lookup: CDR1 LGHDT, CDR2 YNNKEL (reference sequence). This CDR3 is 14 amino acids long. The trim removed 3 bases at V and 8 bases at J, leaving 9 bases unmatched. This chain's CDR3 is CASSHLETGYGYTF. Here the CDR3 DNA reads TGTGCCAGCAGCCACCTTGAGACAGGGTACGGCTACACCTTC.

CDR3 protein: CASSPRAGASTDTQYF. DNA for the CDR3: TGTGCCAGCAGCCCACGGGCGGGAGCCAGCACAGATACGCAGTATTTT. The rearrangement links TRBV6-4 to TRBJ2-3, with 7 bases lining up with TRBD2. The CDR3 consists of 16 residues. The V gene's germline CDR1 is MRHNA and CDR2 SNTAGT. The V segment lost 6 bases and the J segment 0 bases; nucleotides outside the gene matches: 9.

This clone was counted a single time. This chain links TRBV7-2 with TRBJ2-5; a possible D gene is TRBD2 (6 bases). The CDR3 runs to 14 residues. V lost 1 base and J 1 base, leaving 7 bases between the germline ends. Germline V gives CDR1 SGHTA, CDR2 FQGNSA. The CDR3 is CASSLVAAQETQYF. The CDR3 nucleotides read TGTGCCAGCAGCTTAGTAGCGGCCCAAGAGACCCAGTACTTC.

The rearrangement links TRBV7-2 to TRBJ2-7, with 11 nucleotides matching TRBD1. Germline values: CDR1 SGHTA, CDR2 FQGNSA. Germline trimming cut 0 bases from V and 3 bases from J; bases unmatched to any gene: 4. CDR3 length equals 16 residues. CDR3 protein: CASSLASGTGGYEQYF. The CDR3 DNA sequence: TGTGCCAGCAGCTTAGCCTCCGGGACAGGGGGCTACGAGCAGTACTTC.

This sequence joins TRBV13 and TRBJ2-2; 8 positions agree with TRBD1. V lost 1 base and J lost 5; bases outside the gene matches: 6. Germline CDR1 is PRHDT and CDR2 is FYEKMQ (reference sequence). There are 16 residues in the CDR3. The CDR3 DNA sequence: TGTGCCAGCAGCTTAGCGAGGGACAGGATGACCGGGGAGCTGTTTTTT. Translated: CASSLARDRMTGELFF.

This clone was detected ten times or more. The chain joins TRBV3-1 (or the pseudogene TRBV3-2) to TRBJ1-3; D gene ambiguous. The CDR3 contains 15 residues. Germline CDR1 LGHDT, CDR2 YNNKEL (reference sequence). V lost 0 bases and J 0 bases, leaving 6 bases between the germline ends. CDR3 sequence reads: CASSQDLRSGNTIYF. The CDR3 DNA follows: TGTGCCAGCAGCCAAGATCTCCGCTCTGGAAACACCATATATTTT.

This clone appeared a single time. The chain recombines TRBV7-2 with TRBJ2-5; the D gene is possibly TRBD1 (6 bases). V was clipped by 5 bases and J by 3 bases, with 10 bases between them. Germline V lookup: CDR1 SGHTA, CDR2 FQGNSA. This CDR3 has 13 amino acids. The CDR3 here is CASSPPGEETQYF. The CDR3 DNA is TGTGCCAGCAGCCCCCCAGGGGAAGAGACCCAGTACTTC.

The chain combines TRBV9 with TRBJ2-7, with 7 bases aligning to TRBD2. Germline V CDR1 and CDR2: SGDLS, YYNGEE. After removal of 0 bases from V and 2 bases from J, the junction contained 5 bases not matched to a gene. The CDR3 runs 15 residues. The CDR3 sequence is CASSVGLAEPYEQYF. CDR3 nucleotide sequence: TGTGCCAGCAGCGTAGGGCTAGCGGAGCCCTACGAGCAGTACTTC.

The rearrangement links TRBV7-9 to TRBJ2-2; 7 bases agree with TRBD2. V gave up 5 bases and J gave up 0 bases; unmatched junction bases: 6. CDR1 and CDR2 from the germline V gene are SEHNR and FQNEAQ (reference sequence). The length of the CDR3 is 16 residues. In DNA form, the CDR3 reads TGTGCCAGCAGCCCCCCCCTAGCGGCGAACACCGGGGAGCTGTTTTTT. Translating gives CASSPPLAANTGELFF.

The chain links TRBV7-8 to TRBJ1-1, with a tentative D call TRBD1 (6 bases). Trimming took 5 bases from V and 6 from J, leaving 13 bases between them. Germline V gene lookup returns CDR1 SGHVS and CDR2 FQNEAQ. This CDR3 spans 13 amino acids. The CDR3 region is CASSAEDSPEAFF. The CDR3 region has the DNA TGTGCCAGCAGCGCAGAGGACAGCCCTGAAGCTTTCTTT. The full variable domain, its missing parts supplied by reference TRBV7-8 and TRBJ1-1, is GAGVSQSPRYKVAKRGQDVALRCDPISGHVSLFWYQQALGQGPEFLTYFQNEAQLDKSGLPSDRFFAERPEGSVSTLKIQRTQQEDSAVYLCASSAEDSPEAFFGQGTRLTVV.

CDR3: CAATSSMRQGSYNEQFF. CDR3 bases: TGTGCCGCGACGAGCAGTATGAGACAGGGGTCCTACAATGAGCAGTTCTTC. The chain uses TRBV10-3 and TRBJ2-1; 8 bases fit TRBD1. The CDR3 has 17 residues. Per germline, CDR1 ENHRY and CDR2 SYGVKD. With V trimmed by 11 bases and J by 1 base, 16 bases remained unmatched.

The chain joins TRBV11-2 to TRBJ2-5; D remains unclear. The CDR3 consists of 12 residues. Germline CDR1 SGHAT, CDR2 FQNNGV. V dropped 1 base and J dropped 4 bases, with 4 bases sitting between them. In DNA form, the CDR3 reads TGTGCCAGCAGCTTAGGGGCAGAGACCCAGTACTTC. Translated: CASSLGAETQYF.

The rearrangement links TRBV3-1 (or the pseudogene TRBV3-2) to TRBJ1-1, with D maybe TRBD1 (6 bases). V lost 8 bases and J 4 bases, leaving 14 bases between the germline ends. CDR3 length equals 13 residues. In germline, CDR1 is LGHDT, CDR2 YNNKEL (reference sequence). CDR3 in amino acids: CASGWDKGTEAFF. CDR3 sequence (DNA): TGTGCCAGCGGATGGGACAAAGGCACTGAAGCTTTCTTT.

The chain uses TRBV29-1 and TRBJ1-2, with 7 bases that match TRBD1. Trimming at V came to 6 bases and at J to 4 bases, leaving 8 bases not matched to a gene. This CDR3 comprises 13 residues. Germline-derived CDR1 and CDR2 are SQVTM and ANQGSEA. The CDR3 protein is CSVSTGLSYGYTF. The CDR3 DNA sequence: TGCAGCGTCTCGACAGGGTTAAGCTATGGCTACACCTTC.

This clone was picked up one time. The V call is TRBV25-1, the J call TRBJ2-7; 8 bases line up with TRBD1. The V gene end was trimmed by 3 bases and the J gene end by 5 bases; junction bases not matched to a gene: 6. There are 14 residues in the CDR3. Germline V CDR1 and CDR2: MGHDK, SYGVNS. The CDR3 region has the DNA TGTGCCAGCAGTGACTATCCGGACAGGGACGAGCAGTACTTC. It is translated as CASSDYPDRDEQYF.